Shown below are 28 T cell receptor beta chains from a single sample sequenced in a study of CD8+ T cells in alopecia areata. The authors extracted RNA and reverse transcribed it into cDNA as the sequencing template. Sequencing used immunoSEQ multiplex PCR; TCRdb keeps in-frame clones, though not all of them. The data show some 170,000 clones, roughly 66% seen once. Source: CD8+ T cells sorted from blood, taken at week 0. Source of these receptors: a human donor with alopecia areata.

The chain links TRBV9 to TRBJ1-2; D may be TRBD1 (5 bases). V lost 0 bases to trimming and J lost 2 bases, with 11 bases between them. The germline V gene encodes CDR1 SGDLS and CDR2 YYNGEE. The CDR3 runs to 15 residues. CDR3 DNA sequence: TGTGCCAGCAGCGTAGAGCCAGGGAAGAACTATGGCTACACCTTC. It is translated as CASSVEPGKNYGYTF.

This chain joins TRBV2 and TRBJ2-1; D perhaps matches TRBD1 (5 bases). The germline gives CDR1 SNHLY, CDR2 FYNNEI. The CDR3 sequence is 12 residues long. Trimming removed 8 bases from V and 3 bases from J, with 8 bases in between. CDR3 DNA sequence: TGTGCCAGCCTCACAGGCTACAATGAGCAGTTCTTC. Translated, it gives CASLTGYNEQFF. Full variable domain (missing parts from reference TRBV2 and TRBJ2-1): EPEVTQTPSHQVTQMGQEVILRCVPISNHLYFYWYRQILGQKVEFLVSFYNNEISEKSEIFDDQFSVERPDGSNFTLKIRSTKLEDSAMYFCASLTGYNEQFFGPGTRLTVL.

In its sample, this clone was seen a few times. J is TRBJ1-2 and V is TRBV19; D is unresolved. V was cut by 4 bases and J by 4 bases, with 4 bases left in between. CDR1 is LNHDA, CDR2 SQIVND, per germline (reference sequence). The CDR3 contains 11 residues. The CDR3 nucleotides are TGTGCCAGTAGTAACGGCTATGGCTACACCTTC. Amino acids: CASSNGYGYTF.

The CDR3 coding sequence is TGTGCCAGCAGCTTGGAGCTAGCGGGTCACAATGAGCAGTTCTTC. It specifies CASSLELAGHNEQFF. The J gene is TRBJ2-1, the V gene TRBV5-6; 8 bases align to TRBD2. This CDR3 comprises 15 residues. Unmatched junction bases numbered 4, after V lost 0 bases and J lost 5 bases. In germline, CDR1 is SGHDT, CDR2 YYEEEE.

The chain links TRBV13 to TRBJ2-3; D is unclear. There are 13 residues in the CDR3. Germline CDR1 reads PRHDT; CDR2 reads FYEKMQ (reference sequence). V was pared by 6 bases and J by 0 bases, with 7 bases between. CDR3: CASRHGSTDTQYF. CDR3 coding DNA: TGTGCCAGCAGACACGGGAGCACAGATACGCAGTATTTT. The full variable domain, completed using reference TRBV13 and TRBJ2-3, is AAGVIQSPRHLIKEKRETATLKCYPIPRHDTVYWYQQGPGQDPQFLISFYEKMQSDKGSIPDRFSAQQFSDYHSELNMSSLELGDSALYFCASRHGSTDTQYFGPGTRLTVL.

The chain couples TRBV13 to TRBJ2-7; D possibly uses TRBD1 or TRBD2 (5 bases each). The DNA end favors TRBJ2-1, so the J call may be wrong. Germline V gene sequence: CDR1 PRHDT, CDR2 FYEKMQ (reference sequence). This CDR3 has 14 residues. CDR3 DNA sequence: TGTGCCAGCAGCTTAGTCGCAGGGAGCTACGAGCAGTTCTTC. Its translation is CASSLVAGSYEQFF.

The CDR3 here is CASSLVAGPTSYEQYF. DNA of the CDR3: TGTGCCAGCAGCTTAGTTGCAGGGCCGACCTCCTACGAGCAGTACTTC. V gene TRBV13 combines with J gene TRBJ2-7, with D possibly matching TRBD1 (5 bases). The CDR3 is made up of 16 amino acids. Trimming removed 1 base at V and 0 bases at J, with 13 bases between. Germline CDR1 is PRHDT and CDR2 is FYEKMQ (reference sequence). The entire variable domain, with the rest obtained from reference TRBV13 and TRBJ2-7, is as follows: AAGVIQSPRHLIKEKRETATLKCYPIPRHDTVYWYQQGPGQDPQFLISFYEKMQSDKGSIPDRFSAQQFSDYHSELNMSSLELGDSALYFCASSLVAGPTSYEQYFGPGTRLTVT.

The chain joins TRBV7-2 to TRBJ2-5; D is possibly TRBD2 (6 bases). V lost 4 bases, J lost 2 bases, and 17 bases lay in between. Germline V lookup: CDR1 SGHTA, CDR2 FQGNSA. This CDR3 is 16 amino acids long. The CDR3 loop reads CASSWPGTAAQETQYF. The CDR3 DNA is TGTGCCAGCAGCTGGCCCGGGACTGCCGCGCAAGAGACCCAGTACTTC.

The chain combines TRBV2 with TRBJ1-6; D may be TRBD1 (6 bases). The germline V gene has CDR1 SNHLY and CDR2 FYNNEI. V shed 4 bases and J shed 5 bases, with 12 bases lying between them. The CDR3 covers 15 residues. CDR3 residues: CASSGRGSDNSPLHF. Written as DNA, the CDR3 is TGTGCCAGCAGTGGGAGGGGGTCCGATAATTCACCCCTCCACTTT.

This chain links TRBV7-6 with TRBJ2-1; 8 bases agree with TRBD2. With V trimmed by 0 bases and J by 5 bases, 9 bases remained unmatched. Germline CDR1 SGHVS, CDR2 FNYEAQ. This CDR3 comprises 17 residues. The CDR3 DNA follows: TGTGCCAGCAGCTTAGCTCGGGGGGGCCTTGTAGACAATGAGCAGTTCTTC. Translated: CASSLARGGLVDNEQFF. Filled out from reference TRBV7-6 and TRBJ2-1, the complete variable domain reads GAGVSQSPRYKVTKRGQDVALRCDPISGHVSLYWYRQALGQGPEFLTYFNYEAQQDKSGLPNDRFSAERPEGSISTLTIQRTEQRDSAMYRCASSLARGGLVDNEQFFGPGTRLTVL.

This chain connects TRBV5-1 to TRBJ1-1, with D perhaps matching TRBD1 (5 bases). Trimming stripped 4 bases from V and 1 base from J, with 11 bases between. Germline-derived CDR1 and CDR2 are SGHRS and YFSETQ. This CDR3 comprises 14 residues. As DNA, the CDR3 is TGCGCCAGCAGCCCGGGCGGACAGAACACTGAAGCTTTCTTT. Amino acid sequence: CASSPGGQNTEAFF.

This chain connects TRBV6-6 to TRBJ1-1; D is perhaps TRBD1 (5 bases). Germline CDR1 reads MNHNY; CDR2 reads SVGAGI (reference sequence). The CDR3 is 11 amino acids. V was trimmed by 6 bases and J by 8 bases, leaving 10 bases between them. CDR3: CASRPGTEAFF. The CDR3 DNA is TGTGCCAGCAGGCCGGGGACCGAAGCTTTCTTT.

Only a few counts were recorded for this clone. This chain's CDR3 is CASSQTPTGTSINYEQYF. CDR3 in DNA: TGCGCCAGCAGCCAAACACCTACCGGGACGTCGATCAACTACGAGCAGTACTTC. The chain uses TRBV4-1 and TRBJ2-7; perhaps D is TRBD1 or TRBD2 (5 bases each). CDR3 size: 18 residues. The V end was cut by 2 bases, the J end by 3 bases, with 23 bases between. Per the germline V gene, CDR1 is MGHRA and CDR2 is YSYEKL.

V gene TRBV29-1 combines with J gene TRBJ2-2; 8 bases fit TRBD2. Looked up from germline, CDR1 is SQVTM and CDR2 is ANQGSEA. The ends lost 7 bases at V and 6 bases at J; junction bases unmatched: 10. The CDR3 sequence is 14 residues long. Here the CDR3 reads CSATGTRSPGELFF. DNA for the CDR3: TGCAGCGCGACCGGGACTAGGTCTCCCGGGGAGCTGTTTTTT.

The gene calls are TRBV11-2 and TRBJ2-2; D gene unclear. Germline CDR1 is SGHAT and CDR2 is FQNNGV. V was clipped by 3 bases and J by 7 bases, with 9 bases between them. The CDR3 loop spans 13 amino acids. The CDR3 loop is CASSLMTGGELFF. In nucleotides, the CDR3 is TGTGCCAGCAGCTTGATGACCGGCGGGGAGCTGTTTTTT. The whole variable domain, remainder taken from reference TRBV11-2 and TRBJ2-2, is EAGVAQSPRYKIIEKRQSVAFWCNPISGHATLYWYQQILGQGPKLLIQFQNNGVVDDSQLPKDRFSAERLKGVDSTLKIQPAKLEDSAVYLCASSLMTGGELFFGEGSRLTVL.

The J gene is TRBJ1-1, the V gene TRBV20-1; 7 positions agree with TRBD1. The CDR3 loop spans 11 amino acids. CDR1 is DFQATT and CDR2 is SNEGSKA in the germline V gene (reference sequence). V shed 6 bases, J shed 11 bases, and the junction held 9 bases outside the gene matches. The CDR3 coding sequence is TGCAGTGCCAAATATACAGGGGATGCTTTCTTT. Its protein product is CSAKYTGDAFF.

The V call is TRBV6-5, the J call TRBJ1-1; D perhaps matches TRBD1 (6 bases). This CDR3 has 14 residues. The V end was cut by 6 bases, the J end by 3 bases, with 14 bases between. Germline assignment: CDR1 MNHEY and CDR2 SVGAGI. CDR3 amino acids: CASRRTGFDTEAFF. DNA of the CDR3: TGTGCCAGCAGGCGAACAGGGTTCGACACTGAAGCTTTCTTT.

This chain joins TRBV5-6 and TRBJ2-7, with D possibly TRBD2 on 6 matching bases. The CDR3 has 14 amino acids. Germline V gene data show CDR1 as SGHDT and CDR2 as YYEEEE. Trimming removed 5 bases at V and 4 bases at J, with 16 bases between. The CDR3 is CASRTPGRSYEQYF. DNA for the CDR3: TGTGCCAGCAGAACCCCGGGGAGGTCGTACGAGCAGTACTTC.

V gene TRBV5-6 combines with J gene TRBJ2-1; no definite D call. The CDR3 sequence is 12 residues long. Germline V gene data show CDR1 as SGHDT and CDR2 as YYEEEE. V dropped 4 bases and J dropped 5 bases, with 7 bases sitting between them. The CDR3 loop reads CASSAGDNEQFF. Written as DNA, the CDR3 is TGTGCCAGCAGCGCCGGTGACAATGAGCAGTTCTTC.

This clone was detected only once. This same CDR3 is encoded by further DNA sequences in the sample. The V gene is TRBV7-9, the J gene TRBJ1-6; D gene ambiguous. The V and J ends lost 2 bases and 5 bases respectively, with 1 base between them. Germline CDR1 SEHNR, CDR2 FQNEAQ (reference sequence). This CDR3 region has 12 residues. The CDR3 loop reads CASSLNNSPLHF. Here the CDR3 DNA reads TGTGCCAGCAGCTTAAATAATTCACCCCTCCACTTT.

This chain uses TRBV5-1 with TRBJ2-7; maybe TRBD1 (5 bases). CDR1 SGHRS and CDR2 YFSETQ come from the germline V gene. Trimming pared 0 bases from V and 7 bases from J, leaving 5 bases between. The CDR3 totals 11 residues. The CDR3 sequence: CASSLEGEQYF. Written as DNA, the CDR3 is TGCGCCAGCAGCTTGGAGGGGGAGCAGTACTTC.

The chain recombines TRBV6-5 with TRBJ2-7, with 9 bases fitting TRBD1. The CDR3 extends over 14 amino acids. Germline CDR1 and CDR2: MNHEY and SVGAGI. V lost 4 bases to trimming and J lost 4 bases; unmatched junction nucleotides: 5. The CDR3 DNA is TGTGCCAGCAGTTTGGGACAGGGTGTGTACGAGCAGTACTTC. It codes for CASSLGQGVYEQYF.

This clone was seen a handful of times. The chain links TRBV5-1 to TRBJ2-1; perhaps TRBD2 as D (5 bases). CDR1 and CDR2 from the germline V gene are SGHRS and YFSETQ. The CDR3 sequence is 16 residues long. Trimming pared 1 base from V and 0 bases from J, leaving 11 bases between. CDR3 sequence reads: CASSLPPGDSYNEQFF. In DNA form, the CDR3 reads TGCGCCAGCAGCTTGCCTCCCGGGGACTCCTACAATGAGCAGTTCTTC.

The chain links TRBV15 to TRBJ2-3; D uncertain. The germline CDR1 and CDR2 sequences are LNHNV and YYDKDF (reference sequence). CDR3 length: 17 amino acids. V was clipped by 0 bases and J by 6 bases, with 19 bases between them. The CDR3 sequence: CATSRDRAPGSWDTQYF. The CDR3 DNA sequence: TGTGCCACCAGCAGAGATCGGGCCCCCGGTTCATGGGATACGCAGTATTTT.

The rearrangement joins TRBV5-4 to TRBJ2-5; D gene unclear. The end of the DNA is better explained by TRBJ2-7, so the J call may be wrong. CDR1 is SGHNT and CDR2 is YYREEE in the germline V gene (reference sequence). The CDR3 consists of 13 residues. The CDR3 loop is CASSSDISYEQYF. Written as DNA, the CDR3 is TGTGCCAGCAGCTCCGACATATCCTACGAGCAGTACTTC.

This chain links TRBV14 with TRBJ1-6, with D uncertain. V lost 0 bases to trimming and J lost 9 bases, with 21 bases between them. The germline V gene encodes CDR1 SGHDN and CDR2 FVKESK. This CDR3 spans 18 amino acids. The CDR3 bases are TGTGCCAGCAGCCAAGATAAGGGAGAGAAGGGCCGGAGTTCACCCCTCCACTTT. It encodes CASSQDKGEKGRSSPLHF.

This clone was counted between two and nine times. The chain is built from TRBV29-1 and TRBJ1-2, with D hard to call. Trimming stripped 3 bases from V and 6 bases from J, with 14 bases between. The CDR3 is made up of 13 amino acids. CDR1 and CDR2 (germline): SQVTM, ANQGSEA. The CDR3 nucleotides read TGCAGCGTTGAGGGCCAGGCCGAAGATGGCTACACCTTC. Amino acid sequence: CSVEGQAEDGYTF.

This chain joins TRBV5-1 and TRBJ2-3, with D possibly being TRBD2 (6 bases). CDR3 size: 14 residues. Trimming pared 2 bases from V and 2 bases from J, leaving 9 bases between. Germline V CDR1 and CDR2: SGHRS, YFSETQ. DNA of the CDR3: TGCGCCAGCAGCTTCACTAGCTACACAGATACGCAGTATTTT. Its protein is CASSFTSYTDTQYF.